Listed here is a single T cell receptor beta chain. Clones were read by immunoSEQ multiplex PCR, and TCRdb kept only the in-frame ones, dropping some. Of almost 35,000 clones in the sample, roughly nine tenths were seen once. This sample was included in a study of T cell changes during pregnancy in multiple sclerosis. This sequence was found in a female donor with multiple sclerosis, enrolled in a pregnancy study. The source was CD8+ T cells from peripheral blood mononuclear cells, collected after pregnancy.

This CDR3 is CASSVDLGGSQPQHF. The CDR3 bases are TGTGCCAGCAGCGTAGATCTGGGGGGGTCTCAGCCCCAGCATTTT. The chain links TRBV9 to TRBJ1-5; a possible D gene is TRBD1 (5 bases). Trimming took off 0 bases at V and 6 bases at J, with 13 bases between the two ends. Germline V gene lookup returns CDR1 SGDLS and CDR2 YYNGEE. The CDR3 runs 15 residues. Full variable domain (rest looked up from reference TRBV9 and TRBJ1-5): DSGVTQTPKHLITATGQRVTLRCSPRSGDLSVYWYQQSLDQGLQFLIQYYNGEERAKGNILERFSAQQFPDLHSELNLSSLELGDSALYFCASSVDLGGSQPQHFGDGTRLSIL.